This T cell receptor (beta chain) was documented in a study of cytomegalovirus exposure and HLA in healthy donors. Sequenced by immunoSEQ multiplex PCR; TCRdb stores in-frame clones only, minus some. The data hold around 220,000 clones, with around 88% observed a single time. From germline, CDR1 is MNHEY and CDR2 SVGAGI. V lost 0 bases to trimming and J lost 1 base; unmatched junction nucleotides: 3. CDR3 length: 16 residues. The receptor was isolated from a woman in her late teens or twenties in good health and CMV-seronegative. The sequenced sample consisted of PBMCs. The chain couples TRBV6-5 to TRBJ2-3; 8 positions agree with TRBD2. CDR3 loop: CASSYSWRGGTDTQYF. In nucleotides, the CDR3 is TGTGCCAGCAGTTACTCGTGGCGGGGGGGCACAGATACGCAGTATTTT.